Each of the 25 T cell receptor beta chains below was sequenced from the same sample in a study of T cell clones after liver transplantation. Using immunoSEQ multiplex PCR, the repertoire was profiled, and TCRdb retains in-frame clones only, with some absent. There are 99,000 or so clones in the sample; around 83% occur only once, and about 1% lies in the top ten. The material sequenced was CD4+ T cells from blood, taken before liver transplant. The receptors shown here come from a human donor who received a liver transplant.

The chain has TRBV7-2 and TRBJ1-2, with D unresolved. Trimming removed 5 bases from V and 3 bases from J, with 10 bases in between. Looked up from germline, CDR1 is SGHTA and CDR2 is FQGNSA. The CDR3 length is 13 residues. In nucleotides, the CDR3 is TGTGCCAGCAGCCTCCCCACCGACTATGGCTACACCTTC. Protein sequence: CASSLPTDYGYTF.

V and J are TRBV28 and TRBJ2-7; D is ambiguous. From germline, CDR1 is MDHEN and CDR2 SYDVKM. Trimming stripped 2 bases from V and 0 bases from J, with 5 bases between. This CDR3 contains 13 residues. The CDR3 DNA sequence: TGTGCCAGCAGTTTAAGCTTCTCCTACGAGCAGTACTTC. Its translation: CASSLSFSYEQYF.

The chain joins TRBV2 to TRBJ1-3; D remains ambiguous. Trimming removed 6 bases at V and 0 bases at J, with 15 bases between. CDR1 is SNHLY, CDR2 FYNNEI, per germline. This CDR3 region has 16 residues. The CDR3 protein is CASSRTQVGSGNTIYF. CDR3 nucleotides: TGTGCCAGCAGCCGCACCCAGGTGGGCTCTGGAAACACCATATATTTT.

In this sample, this clone turned up a few times. J is TRBJ2-5 and V is TRBV5-1, with a tentative D call TRBD1 (5 bases). This CDR3 is 15 amino acids long. Germline CDR1 and CDR2: SGHRS and YFSETQ. Trimming removed 1 base at V and 2 bases at J, with 12 bases between. Written as DNA, the CDR3 is TGCGCCAGCAGCTTGTCTCCAGGGCCTCAAGAGACCCAGTACTTC. Residues: CASSLSPGPQETQYF.

The rearrangement uses TRBV11-2 and TRBJ2-7, with 7 nucleotides matching TRBD1. J gave up 3 bases and V 4 bases, and 6 bases lay outside the gene matches. Looked up from germline, CDR1 is SGHAT and CDR2 is FQNNGV. This CDR3 has 14 amino acids. Written as DNA, the CDR3 is TGTGCCAGCAGCTCAGACAGGGCTGGCTACGAGCAGTACTTC. Translated: CASSSDRAGYEQYF.

The J gene is TRBJ1-3, the V gene TRBV5-1; 8 positions match TRBD1. The CDR3 loop spans 15 amino acids. CDR1 and CDR2 (germline): SGHRS, YFSETQ. V shed 4 bases, J shed 3 bases, and the junction held 6 bases outside the gene matches. The CDR3 loop reads CASSPDRGNGNTIYF. CDR3 in DNA: TGCGCCAGCAGCCCTGACAGGGGAAATGGAAACACCATATATTTT. Supplemented by reference TRBV5-1 and TRBJ1-3, the full variable domain reads KAGVTQTPRYLIKTRGQQVTLSCSPISGHRSVSWYQQTPGQGLQFLFEYFSETQRNKGNFPGRFSGRQFSNSRSEMNVSTLELGDSALYLCASSPDRGNGNTIYFGEGSWLTVV.

The chain recombines TRBV28 with TRBJ2-7; TRBD1 matches 7 bases. Germline trimming cut 5 bases from V and 13 bases from J; bases unmatched to any gene: 11. This CDR3 has 12 residues. Germline CDR1 is MDHEN and CDR2 is SYDVKM. The DNA for the CDR3 is TGTGCCAGCAGTACAGGGGCCCAAAACAATTACTTC. Protein: CASSTGAQNNYF. Together with reference TRBV28 and TRBJ2-7, the CDR3 gives the full variable domain: DVKVTQSSRYLVKRTGEKVFLECVQDMDHENMFWYRQDPGLGLRLIYFSYDVKMKEKGDIPEGYSVSREKKERFSLILESASTNQTSMYLCASSTGAQNNYFGPGTRLTVT.

V is TRBV5-6 and J is TRBJ1-3, with 9 bases identical to TRBD1. Germline CDR1 is SGHDT and CDR2 is YYEEEE. V trimming: 0 bases; J trimming: 4 bases; junction bases outside the gene matches: 11. This CDR3 comprises 18 residues. CDR3 sequence: CASSLVSDRGAVGNTIYF. The CDR3 DNA sequence: TGTGCCAGCAGCTTGGTATCGGACAGGGGAGCGGTGGGAAACACCATATATTTT.

This chain uses TRBV5-6 with TRBJ1-1; no reliable D call. From germline, CDR1 is SGHDT and CDR2 YYEEEE. V lost 5 bases and J lost 2, with 13 bases in between. The CDR3 contains 14 residues. CDR3 region: CASSHGRRNTEAFF. In DNA form, the CDR3 reads TGTGCCAGCAGTCATGGGCGACGTAACACTGAAGCTTTCTTT.

This clone was observed a single time. The chain joins TRBV7-2 to TRBJ1-1; D gene ambiguous. The CDR3 spans 12 residues. Germline-derived CDR1 and CDR2 are SGHTA and FQGNSA. V lost 1 base and J lost 8, with 8 bases in between. The CDR3 protein is CASSLVMVEAFF. CDR3 DNA sequence: TGTGCCAGCAGCTTAGTAATGGTGGAAGCTTTCTTT. The whole variable domain, remainder taken from reference TRBV7-2 and TRBJ1-1, is GAGVSQSPSNKVTEKGKDVELRCDPISGHTALYWYRQSLGQGLEFLIYFQGNSAPDKSGLPSDRFSAERTGGSVSTLTIQRTQQEDSAVYLCASSLVMVEAFFGQGTRLTVV.

This chain joins TRBV11-3 and TRBJ2-2, with 7 bases fitting TRBD1. The junction had 8 bases not matched to a gene; V was cut back by 6 bases and J by 4 bases. Per the germline V gene, CDR1 is SGHNT and CDR2 is YENEEA. CDR3 size: 15 residues. In DNA form, the CDR3 reads TGTGCCAGCAGTCTAAAGGGGACAGTCACCGGGGAGCTGTTTTTT. It is translated as CASSLKGTVTGELFF.

This chain links TRBV5-1 with TRBJ1-3; D gene uncertain. Trimming left V 2 bases short and J 3 bases short, with 12 bases between. Germline assignment: CDR1 SGHRS and CDR2 YFSETQ. The CDR3 covers 15 residues. This CDR3 is CASSLEGSFGNTIYF. The CDR3 nucleotides are TGCGCCAGCAGCTTAGAGGGAAGTTTTGGAAACACCATATATTTT.

The chain carries TRBV15 and TRBJ1-1, with D unclear. Germline V CDR1 and CDR2: LNHNV, YYDKDF (reference sequence). The CDR3 length is 16 residues. V was cut by 1 base and J by 1 base, with 13 bases left in between. The DNA of the CDR3 is TGTGCCACCAGCAGAGTGGCCCTGACTTCGAACACTGAAGCTTTCTTT. Translated, it gives CATSRVALTSNTEAFF.

The V call is TRBV19, the J call TRBJ1-2; no clear D gene. This CDR3 spans 13 amino acids. V dropped 2 bases and J dropped 8 bases, with 12 bases sitting between them. CDR1 is LNHDA, CDR2 SQIVND, per germline (reference sequence). CDR3 residues: CASSILEIGGYTF. The CDR3 DNA reads as TGTGCCAGTAGTATACTGGAGATAGGAGGCTACACCTTC.

In this sample, this clone turned up many times. The chain uses TRBV5-1 and TRBJ1-1; D is possibly TRBD1 (5 bases). The CDR3 is 16 amino acids. Trimming pared 4 bases from V and 1 base from J, leaving 17 bases between. Germline V gene data show CDR1 as SGHRS and CDR2 as YFSETQ. The CDR3 region is CASSPTVLRGNTEAFF. As DNA, the CDR3 is TGCGCCAGCAGCCCGACGGTCTTAAGGGGGAACACTGAAGCTTTCTTT.

This chain links TRBV10-3 with TRBJ1-2; 8 nucleotides align to TRBD1. Germline trimming cut 5 bases from V and 4 bases from J; bases unmatched to any gene: 9. Germline CDR1 ENHRY, CDR2 SYGVKD. This CDR3 has 15 amino acids. CDR3 in DNA: TGTGCCATCAGTCTCCGGACAGGGCAGTTCTATGGCTACACCTTC. Translated: CAISLRTGQFYGYTF.

The chain uses TRBV7-2 and TRBJ1-2; D perhaps matches TRBD1 (6 bases). V dropped 5 bases and J dropped 6 bases, with 13 bases sitting between them. CDR1 and CDR2 (germline): SGHTA, FQGNSA. This CDR3 has 13 amino acids. CDR3 protein: CASSTRQEHGYTF. CDR3 bases: TGTGCCAGCAGCACTCGACAGGAGCATGGCTACACCTTC.

This chain uses TRBV6-1 with TRBJ2-1, with 14 bases that match TRBD2. The CDR3 runs to 16 residues. CDR1 and CDR2 (germline): MNHNS, SASEGT. The trim removed 4 bases at V and 6 bases at J, leaving 5 bases unmatched. CDR3 protein: CASSALTSGRGNEQFF. The CDR3 DNA is TGTGCCAGCAGTGCGCTGACTAGCGGGAGGGGCAATGAGCAGTTCTTC.

The V call is TRBV9, the J call TRBJ2-2, with 15 bases aligning to TRBD2. With V trimmed by 3 bases and J by 6 bases, 6 bases remained unmatched. Looked up from germline, CDR1 is SGDLS and CDR2 is YYNGEE. This CDR3 spans 17 amino acids. The CDR3 spells CASSAGLAGGSPGELFF. The CDR3, as DNA: TGTGCCAGCAGCGCGGGACTAGCGGGAGGATCTCCCGGGGAGCTGTTTTTT.

The rearrangement links TRBV4-2 to TRBJ2-7, with 7 bases that match TRBD1. Germline CDR1 and CDR2: LGHNA and YNFKEQ. The length of the CDR3 is 15 residues. Trimming removed 4 bases from V and 3 bases from J; junction bases left unmatched: 9. The DNA for the CDR3 is TGTGCCAGCAGCCGACAGGGAGATCGGGACTACGAGCAGTACTTC. It translates to CASSRQGDRDYEQYF.

V gene TRBV5-4 combines with J gene TRBJ1-2, with a possible D match to TRBD1 (5 bases). This CDR3 contains 14 residues. Germline CDR1 and CDR2: SGHNT and YYREEE (reference sequence). V was trimmed by 4 bases and J by 3 bases, leaving 13 bases between them. The DNA of the CDR3 is TGTGCCAGCAGCCCCGCAGGGCGGGACTATGGCTACACCTTC. Its protein is CASSPAGRDYGYTF.

This clone was detected once. The J gene is TRBJ2-7, the V gene TRBV5-6; D perhaps matches TRBD2 (6 bases). Germline CDR1 reads SGHDT; CDR2 reads YYEEEE. Trimming removed 3 bases from V and 9 bases from J, with 16 bases in between. This CDR3 has 13 amino acids. The CDR3 sequence: CASSYLAVSGQYF. In DNA form, the CDR3 reads TGTGCCAGCAGCTACTTAGCGGTCTCAGGGCAGTACTTC.

The chain has TRBV5-4 and TRBJ2-7; the match to TRBD2 covers 7 bases. Germline loops: CDR1 SGHNT, CDR2 YYREEE (reference sequence). V gave up 2 bases and J gave up 6 bases; unmatched junction bases: 8. The CDR3 sequence is 14 residues long. CDR3 sequence: CASSFFGGGREQYF. The DNA for the CDR3 is TGTGCCAGCAGCTTCTTCGGGGGAGGGCGCGAGCAGTACTTC.

The chain links TRBV7-8 to TRBJ2-2; D unresolved. This CDR3 has 17 residues. V was cut by 0 bases and J by 0 bases, with 11 bases left in between. The germline V gene encodes CDR1 SGHVS and CDR2 FQNEAQ. The CDR3, as DNA: TGTGCCAGCAGCTTAGCGCTAGGTGCTACGAACACCGGGGAGCTGTTTTTT. This sequence encodes CASSLALGATNTGELFF.

The rearrangement links TRBV25-1 to TRBJ1-2, with 7 bases identical to TRBD1. Germline-derived CDR1 and CDR2 are MGHDK and SYGVNS. Trimming at V came to 10 bases and at J to 4 bases, leaving 9 bases not matched to a gene. This CDR3 contains 13 residues. The CDR3: CATSTGAFYGYTF. The CDR3 DNA reads TGTGCCACCTCAACAGGGGCCTTCTATGGCTACACCTTC.